Listed here are 3 T cell receptor beta chains from one sample, sequenced in a study of T cell responses to AZD1222 COVID-19 vaccine. Sequenced by immunoSEQ multiplex PCR; TCRdb stores in-frame clones only, minus some. There are 100,000 to 150,000 clones in the sample; around 84% occur only once, and roughly 12% lies in the top ten. The sequencing here drew on peripheral blood, taken on day 0 of AZD1222 vaccination. All receptors come from an adult in good health.

The chain's CDR3 is CASSKDETSGRTGELFF. The CDR3 nucleotides are TGTGCCAGCAGCAAAGACGAGACTAGCGGGAGGACCGGGGAGCTGTTTTTT. This chain uses TRBV21-1 with TRBJ2-2; the tabulated D call, TRBD2, remains unverified against the DNA. TRBV21-1 is a pseudogene. The CDR3 extends over 17 amino acids.

This clone was counted between two and nine times. V and J are TRBV6-4 and TRBJ2-2; D is possibly TRBD2 (6 bases). CDR1 is MRHNA, CDR2 SNTAGT, per germline. The CDR3 runs to 15 residues. Trimming cost V 4 bases and J 4 bases, with 13 bases left between them. CDR3 sequence reads: CASSVGGIATGELFF. For the CDR3, the DNA is TGTGCCAGCAGTGTAGGAGGGATCGCCACCGGGGAGCTGTTTTTT.

This sequence joins TRBV18 and TRBJ2-5; D uncertain. V was trimmed by 1 base and J by 1 base, leaving 10 bases between them. The CDR3 covers 15 residues. Germline values: CDR1 KGHSH, CDR2 LQKENI. In DNA, the CDR3 is TGTGCCAGCTCACCACAATCTGTGGCCCAAGAGACCCAGTACTTC. Amino acids: CASSPQSVAQETQYF. The whole variable domain, remainder taken from reference TRBV18 and TRBJ2-5, is NAGVMQNPRHLVRRRGQEARLRCSPMKGHSHVYWYRQLPEEGLKFMVYLQKENIIDESGMPKERFSAEFPKEGPSILRIQQVVRGDSAAYFCASSPQSVAQETQYFGPGTRLLVL.